The 11 T cell receptor beta chains below come from one sample, sequenced in a study of blood T cell repertoires in COVID-19 (dated by TCRdb to 2020 to 2021). Libraries were built with the immunoSEQ multiplex PCR assay. TCRdb obtained this table from immuneACCESS and retained in-frame rearrangements with V and J assigned. These tables miss some clones; where compared with another copy, unresolved V genes account for less than half of the shortfall, and the remainder is unexplained. The sample includes some 160,000 clones, with approximately 84% observed a single time. The top ten clonotypes cover around 2.9% of the sample. Material: peripheral blood. These receptors all come from a woman at least 80 years old with COVID-19, enrolled during active disease.

This sequence joins TRBV12-5 and TRBJ2-3; tentatively, D is TRBD1 (5 bases). Trimming removed 0 bases at V and 6 bases at J, with 10 bases between. The CDR3 consists of 14 residues. Germline V CDR1 and CDR2: LGHNT, FRNRAP. CDR3 DNA sequence: TGTGCTAGTGGTTTGGTAATGGGGCTCGATACGCAGTATTTT. It codes for CASGLVMGLDTQYF.

The J gene is TRBJ1-4, the V gene TRBV5-4; D is possibly TRBD1 (5 bases). This CDR3 has 15 amino acids. V was clipped by 2 bases and J by 4 bases, with 12 bases between them. The germline CDR1 and CDR2 sequences are SGHNT and YYREEE (reference sequence). The CDR3 spells CASSFLSGVNEKLFF. The DNA of the CDR3 is TGTGCCAGCAGCTTTCTCTCGGGGGTTAATGAAAAACTGTTTTTT.

The chain joins TRBV7-2 to TRBJ1-2; a weak D match, TRBD1 (6 bases). Germline V gene sequence: CDR1 SGHTA, CDR2 FQGNSA. The CDR3 sequence is 15 residues long. Trimming stripped 4 bases from V and 0 bases from J, with 12 bases between. CDR3 nucleotide sequence: TGTGCCAGCAGCTCTCAGGGGTTAGCTAACTATGGCTACACCTTC. The encoded protein is CASSSQGLANYGYTF.

The gene calls are TRBV3-1 (or the pseudogene TRBV3-2) and TRBJ2-1; 10 positions match TRBD2. Unmatched junction bases numbered 11, after V lost 7 bases and J lost 8 bases. Germline CDR1 and CDR2: LGHDT and YNNKEL (reference sequence). The CDR3 runs 15 residues. The CDR3 DNA sequence: TGTGCCAGCACCCTTAGCGGGGGGCCGGGAGATGAGCAGTTCTTC. This codes for CASTLSGGPGDEQFF.

The chain links TRBV7-3 to TRBJ2-1; 8 bases are shared with TRBD2. From germline, CDR1 is SGHTA and CDR2 FQGTGA. This CDR3 spans 14 amino acids. The J segment lost 8 bases and the V segment lost 5 bases, leaving 8 bases of the junction unmatched. The CDR3 reads CASSPVAGGHEQFF. CDR3 DNA sequence: TGTGCCAGCAGCCCTGTCGCGGGGGGTCATGAGCAGTTCTTC.

CDR3 coding DNA: TGTGCCAGCGCCCCGCTGGGGTCGTACAGGGGGCCTGAAGCTTTCTTT. Translation: CASAPLGSYRGPEAFF. This chain uses TRBV25-1 with TRBJ1-1; TRBD1 agrees at 9 bases. The CDR3 spans 16 residues. J lost 6 bases, V lost 8 bases, and 16 bases had no gene match. Germline V lookup: CDR1 MGHDK, CDR2 SYGVNS.

The J gene is TRBJ2-3, the V gene TRBV6-4; TRBD2 aligns across 11 bases. Trimming at V came to 6 bases and at J to 0 bases, leaving 5 bases not matched to a gene. The germline gives CDR1 MRHNA, CDR2 SNTAGT. The length of the CDR3 is 16 residues. The DNA for the CDR3 is TGTGCCAGCAGCCAAACTAGCGGGGGAAGCACAGATACGCAGTATTTT. This encodes CASSQTSGGSTDTQYF.

This chain links TRBV19 with TRBJ2-1; TRBD2 agrees at 10 bases. Germline V gene lookup returns CDR1 LNHDA and CDR2 SQIVND (reference sequence). The CDR3 contains 15 residues. V was clipped by 5 bases and J by 7 bases; unmatched bases: 8. The CDR3: CASSDTSGEWNEQFF. The CDR3 bases are TGTGCCAGTAGTGACACTAGCGGGGAATGGAATGAGCAGTTCTTC.

V usage is TRBV5-4 and J usage is TRBJ2-5; 11 bases are shared with TRBD1. V shed 4 bases and J 9 bases; nucleotides not matched to a gene: 8. Germline V lookup: CDR1 SGHNT, CDR2 YYREEE (reference sequence). This CDR3 contains 14 residues. The CDR3 loop is CASSPDRGRAAQYF. CDR3 bases: TGTGCCAGCAGCCCGGACAGGGGGCGTGCGGCCCAGTACTTC.

The J gene is TRBJ1-6, the V gene TRBV9; D might be TRBD1 (6 bases). The germline V and J ends were trimmed by 3 bases and 4 bases, with 11 bases remaining between them. Germline V gives CDR1 SGDLS, CDR2 YYNGEE. This CDR3 contains 15 residues. The CDR3 sequence is CASSAGTPYNSPLHF. In nucleotides, the CDR3 is TGTGCCAGCAGCGCAGGGACACCATATAATTCACCCCTCCACTTT.

V and J are TRBV28 and TRBJ2-7; the D gene is possibly TRBD1 (5 bases). Trimming removed 6 bases at V and 4 bases at J, with 22 bases between. The CDR3 is 16 residues long. Germline CDR1 is MDHEN and CDR2 is SYDVKM. The CDR3 reads CASRVGQGPPVYEQYF. The CDR3 DNA reads TGTGCCAGCAGGGTGGGGCAGGGCCCTCCTGTTTACGAGCAGTACTTC.